This paragraph covers one T cell receptor (beta chain) sequence. What it binds is not known. A much larger clonotype is one base distant, so this may be a read error. In this CDR3 the conserved last residue, phenylalanine or tryptophan, is missing, so a read error is likely. TCRdb reprocessed the reads with MiXCR, giving one entry per CDR3 protein. The sample comprises approximately 500,000 distinct CDR3 sequences, about 15% of which are singletons, and roughly 25% rests with the top ten. The data are from a study of T cell repertoires in cytomegalovirus infection. Study details: It was the public TCR beta signatures that indicated both CMV infection and matching HLA type. Overall study findings and caveats: Public TCR beta family frequency separated CMV-and-HLA carriers, including in an independent cohort.

CDR3 length: 16 residues. Trimming stripped 3 bases from V and 2 bases from J, with 14 bases between. The rearrangement uses TRBV12-3 or TRBV12-4 and TRBJ2-1, with D hard to call. The origin of this receptor is a human donor in good health (CMV status not recorded). Some clones in this sample may be carry-over from other donors' samples. The sample taken for sequencing was CD8+ T cells from PBMCs. The CDR3 region has the DNA TGTGCCAGCAGTTTGCTAGTTGGATCCCCCTACAATGAGCAGTTCTTA. This encodes CASSLLVGSPYNEQFL.